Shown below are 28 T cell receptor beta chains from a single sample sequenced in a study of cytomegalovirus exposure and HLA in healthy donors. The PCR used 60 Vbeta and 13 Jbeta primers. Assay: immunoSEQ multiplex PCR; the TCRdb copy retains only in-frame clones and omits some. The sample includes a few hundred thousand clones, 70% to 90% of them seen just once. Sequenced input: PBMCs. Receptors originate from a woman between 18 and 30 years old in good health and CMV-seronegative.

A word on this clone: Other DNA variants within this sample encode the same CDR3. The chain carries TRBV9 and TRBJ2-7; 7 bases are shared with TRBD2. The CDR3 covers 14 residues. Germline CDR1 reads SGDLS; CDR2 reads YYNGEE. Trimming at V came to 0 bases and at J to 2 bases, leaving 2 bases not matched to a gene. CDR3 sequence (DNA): TGTGCCAGCAGCGTAGGAGCGGGGACCTACGAGCAGTACTTC. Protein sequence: CASSVGAGTYEQYF.

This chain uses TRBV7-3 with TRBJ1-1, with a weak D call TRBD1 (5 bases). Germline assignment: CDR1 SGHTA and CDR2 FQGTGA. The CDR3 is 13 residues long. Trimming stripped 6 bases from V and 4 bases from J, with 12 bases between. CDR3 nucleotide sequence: TGTGCCAGCAGACCGGGGGGAGGCACTGAAGCTTTCTTT. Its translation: CASRPGGGTEAFF.

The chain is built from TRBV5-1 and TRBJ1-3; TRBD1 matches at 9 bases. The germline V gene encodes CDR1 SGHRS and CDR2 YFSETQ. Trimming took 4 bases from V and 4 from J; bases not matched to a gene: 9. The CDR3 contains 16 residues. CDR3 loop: CASSQTGTGIGNTIYF. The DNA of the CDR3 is TGCGCCAGCAGCCAAACCGGGACAGGGATCGGAAACACCATATATTTT.

Written as DNA, the CDR3 is TGTGCCAGCAGTTTAGGACAGTACGAGCAGTACTTC. It translates to CASSLGQYEQYF. The gene calls are TRBV2 and TRBJ2-7; TRBD1 might be the D (6 bases). In germline, CDR1 is SNHLY, CDR2 FYNNEI. V lost 5 bases and J lost 4, with 9 bases in between. This CDR3 comprises 12 residues.

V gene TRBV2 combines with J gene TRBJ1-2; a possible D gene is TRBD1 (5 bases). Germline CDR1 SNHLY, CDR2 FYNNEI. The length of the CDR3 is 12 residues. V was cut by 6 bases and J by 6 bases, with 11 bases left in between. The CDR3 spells CASSREGHGYTF. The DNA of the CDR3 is TGTGCCAGCAGCAGGGAGGGGCATGGCTACACCTTC. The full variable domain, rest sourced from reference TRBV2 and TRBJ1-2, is EPEVTQTPSHQVTQMGQEVILRCVPISNHLYFYWYRQILGQKVEFLVSFYNNEISEKSEIFDDQFSVERPDGSNFTLKIRSTKLEDSAMYFCASSREGHGYTFGSGTRLTVV.

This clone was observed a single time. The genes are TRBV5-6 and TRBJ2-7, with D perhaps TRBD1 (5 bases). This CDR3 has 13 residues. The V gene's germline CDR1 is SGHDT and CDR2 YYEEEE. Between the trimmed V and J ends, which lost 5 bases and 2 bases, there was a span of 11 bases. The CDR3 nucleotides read TGTGCCAGCAGACAGGCTTACCCCTACGAGCAGTACTTC. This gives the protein CASRQAYPYEQYF.

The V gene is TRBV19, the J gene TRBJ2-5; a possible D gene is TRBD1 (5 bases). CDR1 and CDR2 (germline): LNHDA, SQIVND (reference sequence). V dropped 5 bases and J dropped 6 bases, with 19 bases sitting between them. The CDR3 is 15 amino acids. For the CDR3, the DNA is TGTGCCAGTAGTGCCAGGGTGCTGGCTAGTCAGACCCAGTACTTC. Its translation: CASSARVLASQTQYF.

DNA of the CDR3: TGTGCCATCAGCTATGACGGTCCGGGTCAGCCCCAGCATTTT. Protein: CAISYDGPGQPQHF. The gene calls are TRBV10-3 and TRBJ1-5; D is undetermined. This CDR3 is built from 14 residues. Trimming cost V 6 bases and J 6 bases, with 15 bases left between them. Germline V gene lookup returns CDR1 ENHRY and CDR2 SYGVKD.

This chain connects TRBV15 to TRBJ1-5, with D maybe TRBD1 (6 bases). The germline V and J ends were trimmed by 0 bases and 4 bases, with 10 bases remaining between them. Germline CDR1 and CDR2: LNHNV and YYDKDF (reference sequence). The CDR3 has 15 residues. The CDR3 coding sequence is TGTGCCACCAGCAGAGACGACAGGACTAATCAGCCCCAGCATTTT. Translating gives CATSRDDRTNQPQHF.

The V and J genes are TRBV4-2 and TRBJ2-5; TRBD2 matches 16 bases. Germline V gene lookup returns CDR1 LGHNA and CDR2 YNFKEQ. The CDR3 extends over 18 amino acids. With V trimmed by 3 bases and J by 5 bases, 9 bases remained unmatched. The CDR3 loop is CASSQTGLAGGHAETQYF. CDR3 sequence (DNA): TGTGCCAGCAGCCAGACGGGACTAGCGGGGGGGCATGCGGAGACCCAGTACTTC.

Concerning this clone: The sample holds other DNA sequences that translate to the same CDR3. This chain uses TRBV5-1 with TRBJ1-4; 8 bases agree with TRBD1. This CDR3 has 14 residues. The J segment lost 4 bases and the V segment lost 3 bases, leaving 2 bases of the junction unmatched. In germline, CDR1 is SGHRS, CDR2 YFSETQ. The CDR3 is CASSSGQGNEKLFF. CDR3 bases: TGCGCCAGCAGCTCCGGACAGGGTAATGAAAAACTGTTTTTT.

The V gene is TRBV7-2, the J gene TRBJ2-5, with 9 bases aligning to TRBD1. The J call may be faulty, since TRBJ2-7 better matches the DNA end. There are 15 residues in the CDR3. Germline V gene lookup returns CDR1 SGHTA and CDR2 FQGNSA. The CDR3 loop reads CASSVGQGRTYEQYF. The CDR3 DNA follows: TGTGCCAGCAGCGTCGGACAGGGGCGCACCTACGAGCAGTACTTC.

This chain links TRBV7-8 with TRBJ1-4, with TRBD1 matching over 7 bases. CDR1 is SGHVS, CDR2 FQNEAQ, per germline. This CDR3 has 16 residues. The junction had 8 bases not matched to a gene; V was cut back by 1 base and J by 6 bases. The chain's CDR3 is CASSLGTGTAYEKLFF. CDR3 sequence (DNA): TGTGCCAGCAGCTTAGGAACCGGGACAGCTTATGAAAAACTGTTTTTT.

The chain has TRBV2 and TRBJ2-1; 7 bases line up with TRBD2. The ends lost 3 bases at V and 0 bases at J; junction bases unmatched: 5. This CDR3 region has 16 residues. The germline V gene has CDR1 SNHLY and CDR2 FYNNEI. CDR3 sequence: CASSDDGGSSYNEQFF. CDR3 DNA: TGTGCCAGCAGTGATGACGGGGGGAGCTCCTACAATGAGCAGTTCTTC.

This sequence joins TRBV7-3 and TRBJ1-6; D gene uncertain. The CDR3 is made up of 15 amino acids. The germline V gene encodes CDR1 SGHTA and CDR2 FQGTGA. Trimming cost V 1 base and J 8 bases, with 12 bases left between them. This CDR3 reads CASSLSPERHSPLHF. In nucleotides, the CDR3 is TGTGCCAGCAGCTTAAGCCCGGAGCGTCATTCACCCCTCCACTTT. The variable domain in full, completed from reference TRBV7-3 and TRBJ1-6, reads GAGVSQTPSNKVTEKGKYVELRCDPISGHTALYWYRQSLGQGPEFLIYFQGTGAADDSGLPNDRFFAVRPEGSVSTLKIQRTERGDSAVYLCASSLSPERHSPLHFGNGTRLTVT.

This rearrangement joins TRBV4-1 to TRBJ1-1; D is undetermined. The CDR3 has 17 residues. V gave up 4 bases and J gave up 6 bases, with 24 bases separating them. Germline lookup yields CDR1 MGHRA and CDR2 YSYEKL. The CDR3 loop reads CASSRQSPAGGRSEAFF. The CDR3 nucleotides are TGCGCCAGCAGCCGACAATCCCCGGCCGGCGGGAGGTCTGAAGCTTTCTTT.

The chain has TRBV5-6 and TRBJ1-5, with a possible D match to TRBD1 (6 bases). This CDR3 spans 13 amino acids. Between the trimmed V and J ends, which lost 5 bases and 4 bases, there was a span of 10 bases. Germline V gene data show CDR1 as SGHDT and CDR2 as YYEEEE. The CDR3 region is CASSRTENQPQHF. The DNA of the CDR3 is TGTGCCAGCAGTCGGACAGAAAATCAGCCCCAGCATTTT.

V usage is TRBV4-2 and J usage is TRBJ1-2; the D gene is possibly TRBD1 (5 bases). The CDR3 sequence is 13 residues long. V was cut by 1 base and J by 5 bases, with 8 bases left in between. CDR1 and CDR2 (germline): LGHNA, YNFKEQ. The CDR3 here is CASSQGEGYGYTF. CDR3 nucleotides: TGTGCCAGCAGCCAAGGGGAGGGGTATGGCTACACCTTC.

The CDR3 nucleotides are TGTGCCAGCAGCGAGGAGGGGTCGGGTCAGCCCCAGCATTTT. Its protein is CASSEEGSGQPQHF. The rearrangement joins TRBV9 to TRBJ1-5, with D possibly being TRBD1 (5 bases). Germline V lookup: CDR1 SGDLS, CDR2 YYNGEE. V was cut by 3 bases and J by 6 bases, with 13 bases left in between. This CDR3 is 14 amino acids long.

As DNA, the CDR3 is TGTGCCAGCAGGATGGGGACTAGCGGGGGGGTCAATGAGCAGTTCTTC. Its protein product is CASRMGTSGGVNEQFF. The chain recombines TRBV2 with TRBJ2-1; 16 bases agree with TRBD2. The CDR3 covers 16 residues. Germline V gives CDR1 SNHLY, CDR2 FYNNEI. V dropped 6 bases and J dropped 6; count of bases not matched to a gene: 5.

CDR3 in amino acids: CASSRFGLTNTEAFF. The CDR3 bases are TGCGCCAGCAGCCGATTTGGACTGACGAACACTGAAGCTTTCTTT. The V call is TRBV4-1, the J call TRBJ1-1; D remains unclear. CDR1 is MGHRA and CDR2 is YSYEKL in the germline V gene. The CDR3 spans 15 residues. Between the trimmed V and J ends, which lost 4 bases and 1 base, there was a span of 13 bases.

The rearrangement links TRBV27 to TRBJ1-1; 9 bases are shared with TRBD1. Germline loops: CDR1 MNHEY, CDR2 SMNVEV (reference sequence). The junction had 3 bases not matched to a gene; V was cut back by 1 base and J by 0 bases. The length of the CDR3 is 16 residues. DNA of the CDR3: TGTGCCAGCAGTTTATGGACAGGGGAGATGAACACTGAAGCTTTCTTT. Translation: CASSLWTGEMNTEAFF.

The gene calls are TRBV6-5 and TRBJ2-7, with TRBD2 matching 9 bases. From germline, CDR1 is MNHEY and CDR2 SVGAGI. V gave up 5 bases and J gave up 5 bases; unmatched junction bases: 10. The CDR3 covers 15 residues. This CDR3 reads CASSPTVAGVNEQYF. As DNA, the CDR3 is TGTGCCAGCAGTCCCACCGTAGCGGGGGTCAACGAGCAGTACTTC.

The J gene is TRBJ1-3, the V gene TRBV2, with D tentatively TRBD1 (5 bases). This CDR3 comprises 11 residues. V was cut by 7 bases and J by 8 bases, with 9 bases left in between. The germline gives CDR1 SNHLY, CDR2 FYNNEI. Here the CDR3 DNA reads TGTGCCAGCAAGACAGAGCACACCATATATTTT. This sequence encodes CASKTEHTIYF.

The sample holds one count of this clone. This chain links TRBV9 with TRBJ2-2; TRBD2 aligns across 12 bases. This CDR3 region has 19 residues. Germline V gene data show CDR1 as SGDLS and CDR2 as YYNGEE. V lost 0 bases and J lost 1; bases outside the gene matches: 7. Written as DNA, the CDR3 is TGTGCCAGCAGCGTAGGAGTGGGACTAGCGGGCAAGAACACCGGGGAGCTGTTTTTT. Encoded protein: CASSVGVGLAGKNTGELFF.

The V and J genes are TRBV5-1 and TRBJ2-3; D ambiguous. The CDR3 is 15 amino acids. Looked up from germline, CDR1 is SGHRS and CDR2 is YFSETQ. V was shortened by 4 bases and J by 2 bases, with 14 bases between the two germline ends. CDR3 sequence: CASSPDVEVTDTQYF. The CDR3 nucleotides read TGCGCCAGCAGCCCCGACGTCGAGGTCACAGATACGCAGTATTTT.

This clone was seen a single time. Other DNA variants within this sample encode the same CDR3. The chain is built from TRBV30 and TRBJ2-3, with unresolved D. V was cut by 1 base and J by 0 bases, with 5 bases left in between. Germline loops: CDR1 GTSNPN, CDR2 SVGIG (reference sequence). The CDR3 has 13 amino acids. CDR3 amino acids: CAWSGGSTDTQYF. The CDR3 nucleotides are TGTGCCTGGAGTGGAGGTAGCACAGATACGCAGTATTTT.

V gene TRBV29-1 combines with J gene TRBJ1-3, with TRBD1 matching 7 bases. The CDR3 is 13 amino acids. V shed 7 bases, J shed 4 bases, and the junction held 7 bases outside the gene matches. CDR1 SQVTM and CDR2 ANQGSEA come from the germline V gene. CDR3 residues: CSARDSLGNTIYF. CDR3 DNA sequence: TGCAGCGCCCGGGACAGCCTAGGAAACACCATATATTTT.